The rows below give T cell receptor beta chains drawn from one sample of a study of shared clonotypes between healthy human individuals. Data came from immunoSEQ multiplex PCR; TCRdb stores just in-frame clones and leaves some out. The sample yields about 2.1 million clones, 93% seen once. The sample comprised naive CD8+ T cells from PBMCs. Receptor source: a man in his late teens or twenties in good health. Some clones in this sample may be carry-over from other donors' samples. The CDR3 runs from the conserved cysteine through the conserved F or W. A D gene is named only where the DNA matches it firmly. Clone size is given for some rows only: seen once, a few or many times, or a class if the clone is expanded.

d_gene: -
len: 12
v_gene: TRBV27
abundance: -
j_gene: TRBJ1-6
CDR3nt: TGTGCCAGCGGCTCCTATAATTCACCCCTCCACTTT
CDR3aa: CASGSYNSPLHF

d_gene: -
len: 13
v_gene: TRBV7-6
abundance: -
j_gene: TRBJ2-7
CDR3nt: TGTGCCAGCAGCCCCCCAATCTCCTACGAGCAGTACTTC
CDR3aa: CASSPPISYEQYF

d_gene: -
len: 15
v_gene: TRBV6-6
abundance: -
j_gene: TRBJ2-1
CDR3nt: TGTGCCAGCAGTTACTGGCGGGGCTCCTACAATGAGCAGTTCTTC
CDR3aa: CASSYWRGSYNEQFF

d_gene: -
len: 11
v_gene: TRBV29-1
abundance: -
j_gene: TRBJ1-1
CDR3nt: TGCAGCGTTTCGCTCCACACTGAAGCTTTCTTT
CDR3aa: CSVSLHTEAFF

d_gene: -
len: 17
v_gene: TRBV12-5
abundance: -
j_gene: TRBJ1-3
CDR3nt: TGTGCTAGTGGTTTGGTAGGGCCCCCCGGCACTGGAAACACCATATATTTT
CDR3aa: CASGLVGPPGTGNTIYF

d_gene: -
len: 14
v_gene: TRBV5-1
abundance: -
j_gene: TRBJ1-1
CDR3nt: TGCGCCAGCAGCTCACTACCAGGGGTTACTGAAGCTTTCTTT
CDR3aa: CASSSLPGVTEAFF

d_gene: TRBD1
len: 14
v_gene: TRBV7-9
abundance: -
j_gene: TRBJ2-7
CDR3nt: TGTGCCAGCAGCTTAGGTTGGACAGGGCCCGAGCAGTACTTC
CDR3aa: CASSLGWTGPEQYF

d_gene: TRBD1
len: 17
v_gene: TRBV7-9
abundance: -
j_gene: TRBJ1-3
CDR3nt: TGTGCCAGCAGGATACAGGACAGGGAAAAGGCTGGAAACACCATATATTTT
CDR3aa: CASRIQDREKAGNTIYF

d_gene: TRBD1
len: 14
v_gene: TRBV15
abundance: -
j_gene: TRBJ2-1
CDR3nt: TGTGCCACCAGCAGGGGACAGGGACTCAATGAGCAGTTCTTC
CDR3aa: CATSRGQGLNEQFF

d_gene: -
len: 14
v_gene: TRBV13
abundance: -
j_gene: TRBJ2-7
CDR3nt: TGTGCCAGCAGCGTCCCAGGGGGGGGGCACGAGCAGTACTTC
CDR3aa: CASSVPGGGHEQYF

d_gene: TRBD2
len: 15
v_gene: TRBV7-9
abundance: -
j_gene: TRBJ2-1
CDR3nt: TGTGCCAGCAGCCTGCGGGAGGCGAACTACAATGAGCAGTTCTTC
CDR3aa: CASSLREANYNEQFF

d_gene: -
len: 15
v_gene: TRBV19
abundance: -
j_gene: TRBJ1-5
CDR3nt: TGTGCCAGTAGTCCATCTCCAGGTTACAATCAGCCCCAGCATTTT
CDR3aa: CASSPSPGYNQPQHF

d_gene: -
len: 14
v_gene: TRBV5-6
abundance: -
j_gene: TRBJ1-2
CDR3nt: TGTGCCAGCAGCTCCTACAGGGAGACGGATGGCTACACCTTC
CDR3aa: CASSSYRETDGYTF

d_gene: -
len: 16
v_gene: TRBV25-1
abundance: -
j_gene: TRBJ2-2
CDR3nt: TGTGCCAGCAGTGGGGGACGGAGTTCGAACACCGGGGAGCTGTTTTTT
CDR3aa: CASSGGRSSNTGELFF

d_gene: -
len: 13
v_gene: TRBV7-9
abundance: -
j_gene: TRBJ1-2
CDR3nt: TGTGCCAGCAGCTTGGGGGACCTCTATGGCTACACCTTC
CDR3aa: CASSLGDLYGYTF

d_gene: -
len: 16
v_gene: TRBV25-1
abundance: -
j_gene: TRBJ2-5
CDR3nt: TGTGCCAGCAGTGTCGGCACGCGAAGACCCCAAGAGACCCAGTACTTC
CDR3aa: CASSVGTRRPQETQYF

d_gene: -
len: 14
v_gene: TRBV7-9
abundance: -
j_gene: TRBJ2-1
CDR3nt: TGTGCCAGCAGCTCCTTACTGGACTACAATGAGCAGTTCTTC
CDR3aa: CASSSLLDYNEQFF

d_gene: -
len: 15
v_gene: TRBV6-5
abundance: -
j_gene: TRBJ1-1
CDR3nt: TGTGCCAGCAGTTACTCCGAGGGGGGGAACACTGAAGCTTTCTTT
CDR3aa: CASSYSEGGNTEAFF

d_gene: -
len: 14
v_gene: TRBV19
abundance: -
j_gene: TRBJ2-2
CDR3nt: TGTGCCAGTAGTATCGGGCGGAACACCGGGGAGCTGTTTTTT
CDR3aa: CASSIGRNTGELFF

d_gene: TRBD2
len: 14
v_gene: TRBV4-2
abundance: -
j_gene: TRBJ2-1
CDR3nt: TGTGCCAGCAACCCAAGGGAGGGGTACAATGAGCAGTTCTTC
CDR3aa: CASNPREGYNEQFF

d_gene: TRBD1
len: 15
v_gene: TRBV29-1
abundance: once
j_gene: TRBJ1-2
CDR3nt: TGCAGCGTTGGTACAGGGGCGATATCTAACTATGGCTACACCTTC
CDR3aa: CSVGTGAISNYGYTF

d_gene: TRBD1
len: 14
v_gene: TRBV6-5
abundance: -
j_gene: TRBJ1-2
CDR3nt: TGTGCCAGCAGGCCACGGACAGGGAAATATGGCTACACCTTC
CDR3aa: CASRPRTGKYGYTF

d_gene: -
len: 14
v_gene: TRBV29-1
abundance: -
j_gene: TRBJ2-2
CDR3nt: TGCAGCGTTGAAAAGGGGGCGAACACCGGGGAGCTGTTTTTT
CDR3aa: CSVEKGANTGELFF

d_gene: TRBD2
len: 15
v_gene: TRBV30
abundance: -
j_gene: TRBJ2-1
CDR3nt: TGTGCCTGGAGTATAGGTGCTAGCGGGAGTGATGAGCAGTTCTTC
CDR3aa: CAWSIGASGSDEQFF

d_gene: -
len: 17
v_gene: TRBV11-2
abundance: -
j_gene: TRBJ1-2
CDR3nt: TGTGCCAGCAGCTTAGTCGACCCGGGCCTCGGGGAGTATGGCTACACCTTC
CDR3aa: CASSLVDPGLGEYGYTF

d_gene: -
len: 15
v_gene: TRBV7-9
abundance: -
j_gene: TRBJ2-7
CDR3nt: TGTGCCAGCACCCAACACTTCGTGCAGGCCAGCGAGCAGTACTTC
CDR3aa: CASTQHFVQASEQYF

d_gene: -
len: 15
v_gene: TRBV27
abundance: -
j_gene: TRBJ1-2
CDR3nt: TGTGCCAGCAGTTTATCGTCAGTAGGCTACTATGGCTACACCTTC
CDR3aa: CASSLSSVGYYGYTF

d_gene: -
len: 14
v_gene: TRBV11-3
abundance: -
j_gene: TRBJ2-1
CDR3nt: TGTGCCAGCAGCACTTCGCGGACCTACAATGAGCAGTTCTTC
CDR3aa: CASSTSRTYNEQFF

d_gene: TRBD1
len: 13
v_gene: TRBV19
abundance: -
j_gene: TRBJ2-7
CDR3nt: TGTGCCAGTAGCCAAGGGGGCGTCGACGAGCAGTACTTC
CDR3aa: CASSQGGVDEQYF

d_gene: TRBD2
len: 16
v_gene: TRBV5-4
abundance: -
j_gene: TRBJ2-5
CDR3nt: TGTGCCAGCAGAAATACCGGGACTAGCGGCGAAGAGACCCAGTACTTC
CDR3aa: CASRNTGTSGEETQYF

d_gene: -
len: 15
v_gene: TRBV28
abundance: -
j_gene: TRBJ2-1
CDR3nt: TGTGCCAGCAGTTTATTTGGGGGCGCGAACAATGAGCAGTTCTTC
CDR3aa: CASSLFGGANNEQFF

d_gene: -
len: 13
v_gene: TRBV27
abundance: -
j_gene: TRBJ2-1
CDR3nt: TGTGCCAGCAGTTTGAGGGACCCTAATGAGCAGTTCTTC
CDR3aa: CASSLRDPNEQFF

d_gene: TRBD2
len: 15
v_gene: TRBV7-6
abundance: -
j_gene: TRBJ2-5
CDR3nt: TGTGCCAGCAGCACAAGCGGGAGGTCGCGGGAGACCCAGTACTTC
CDR3aa: CASSTSGRSRETQYF

d_gene: -
len: 14
v_gene: TRBV15
abundance: -
j_gene: TRBJ2-7
CDR3nt: TGTGCCACCAGCAGCCAGCCACTAGCTCCCGAGCAGTACTTC
CDR3aa: CATSSQPLAPEQYF

d_gene: TRBD1
len: 16
v_gene: TRBV5-1
abundance: -
j_gene: TRBJ1-2
CDR3nt: TGCGCCAGCAGCTTGGTGCCCCAGGGGGCTAACTATGGCTACACCTTC
CDR3aa: CASSLVPQGANYGYTF

d_gene: TRBD2
len: 19
v_gene: TRBV4-3
abundance: -
j_gene: TRBJ2-2
CDR3nt: TGCGCCAGCAGCCGACTCCTGGGACGACTAGCGGGAGACACCGGGGAGCTGTTTTTT
CDR3aa: CASSRLLGRLAGDTGELFF

d_gene: -
len: 14
v_gene: TRBV5-6
abundance: -
j_gene: TRBJ2-7
CDR3nt: TGTGCCAGCAGCGCACCGGGACTCAAATACGAGCAGTACTTC
CDR3aa: CASSAPGLKYEQYF

d_gene: -
len: 17
v_gene: TRBV15
abundance: -
j_gene: TRBJ2-3
CDR3nt: TGTGCCACCAGCAGAGATCGCGACAGGAGTAGCACAGATACGCAGTATTTT
CDR3aa: CATSRDRDRSSTDTQYF

d_gene: -
len: 15
v_gene: TRBV7-2
abundance: -
j_gene: TRBJ1-5
CDR3nt: TGTGCCAGCAGCCCCCACAGGGAAATCGGTCAGCCCCAGCATTTT
CDR3aa: CASSPHREIGQPQHF

d_gene: -
len: 15
v_gene: TRBV7-9
abundance: once
j_gene: TRBJ2-3
CDR3nt: TGTGCCAGGAGTAGCGGTACACGAAGCACAGATACGCAGTATTTT
CDR3aa: CARSSGTRSTDTQYF

d_gene: -
len: 14
v_gene: TRBV6-5
abundance: -
j_gene: TRBJ2-5
CDR3nt: TGTGCCAGCAGTTACGATGGGGAGGAAGAGACCCAGTACTTC
CDR3aa: CASSYDGEEETQYF

d_gene: -
len: 10
v_gene: TRBV5-8
abundance: once
j_gene: TRBJ2-2
CDR3nt: TGTGCCAGCAAGCCCGGGGAGCTGTTTTTT
CDR3aa: CASKPGELFF

d_gene: TRBD1
len: 14
v_gene: TRBV29-1
abundance: -
j_gene: TRBJ2-5
CDR3nt: TGCAGCGTGTGGGACAGGGGTTCCCGGGAGACCCAGTACTTC
CDR3aa: CSVWDRGSRETQYF

d_gene: -
len: 18
v_gene: TRBV28
abundance: -
j_gene: TRBJ2-1
CDR3nt: TGTGCCAGCAGTCCTATTAATCGGTGGGGGGTGAGTGGTAATGAGCAGTTCTTC
CDR3aa: CASSPINRWGVSGNEQFF

d_gene: -
len: 15
v_gene: TRBV2
abundance: once
j_gene: TRBJ2-7
CDR3nt: TGTGCCAGCAGTGTTCGCCCCCCGGTCGGATACGAGCAGTACTTC
CDR3aa: CASSVRPPVGYEQYF

d_gene: TRBD1
len: 14
v_gene: TRBV5-6
abundance: once
j_gene: TRBJ1-1
CDR3nt: TGTGCCAGCAGCTGGACAGGGGCAGACACTGAAGCTTTCTTT
CDR3aa: CASSWTGADTEAFF

d_gene: -
len: 14
v_gene: TRBV10-3
abundance: few
j_gene: TRBJ1-5
CDR3nt: TGTGCCATCAGTGAAAGTTTAGGCAATCAGCCCCAGCATTTT
CDR3aa: CAISESLGNQPQHF

d_gene: -
len: 11
v_gene: TRBV20-1
abundance: -
j_gene: TRBJ2-1
CDR3nt: TGCAGTGCTAGTAGCGCGGATGAGCAGTTCTTC
CDR3aa: CSASSADEQFF

d_gene: TRBD1
len: 15
v_gene: TRBV27
abundance: -
j_gene: TRBJ2-7
CDR3nt: TGTGCCAGCAGTTTTTATACAGGGGCCCTGTCCGAGCAGTACTTC
CDR3aa: CASSFYTGALSEQYF

d_gene: -
len: 16
v_gene: TRBV5-8
abundance: -
j_gene: TRBJ1-5
CDR3nt: TGTGCCAGCAGCTTAAGGCCCGGGGGATTGTATCAGCCCCAGCATTTT
CDR3aa: CASSLRPGGLYQPQHF

d_gene: -
len: 15
v_gene: TRBV4-1
abundance: once
j_gene: TRBJ1-5
CDR3nt: TGCGCCAGCAGCCAAGGGGGGCTTGGCAATCAGCCCCAGCATTTT
CDR3aa: CASSQGGLGNQPQHF

d_gene: -
len: 17
v_gene: TRBV9
abundance: -
j_gene: TRBJ2-1
CDR3nt: TGTGCCAGCAGCGTAGCCGTTTGGGCTAGCGCCTCCAATGAGCAGTTCTTC
CDR3aa: CASSVAVWASASNEQFF

d_gene: -
len: 13
v_gene: TRBV19
abundance: -
j_gene: TRBJ2-1
CDR3nt: TGTGCCAGTAGTACGCTAGTTGGGAATGAGCAGTTCTTC
CDR3aa: CASSTLVGNEQFF

d_gene: -
len: 13
v_gene: TRBV13
abundance: -
j_gene: TRBJ1-2
CDR3nt: TGTGCCAGCAGCGCGACCCGGGACCGAGGTCCCACGTTC
CDR3aa: CASSATRDRGPTF

d_gene: -
len: 12
v_gene: TRBV29-1
abundance: few
j_gene: TRBJ1-5
CDR3nt: TGCAGCGTTGAACTCCCGAATCAGCCCCAGCATTTT
CDR3aa: CSVELPNQPQHF

d_gene: TRBD2
len: 17
v_gene: TRBV14
abundance: -
j_gene: TRBJ2-1
CDR3nt: TGTGCCAGCAGCCGGTTGGCTAGCGGGAGGAACGAGCACGAGGGATTCTTC
CDR3aa: CASSRLASGRNEHEGFF

d_gene: -
len: 15
v_gene: TRBV5-4
abundance: -
j_gene: TRBJ2-3
CDR3nt: TGTGCCAGCAGCTTGGCCCCCCTAGAAACAGATACGCAGTATTTT
CDR3aa: CASSLAPLETDTQYF